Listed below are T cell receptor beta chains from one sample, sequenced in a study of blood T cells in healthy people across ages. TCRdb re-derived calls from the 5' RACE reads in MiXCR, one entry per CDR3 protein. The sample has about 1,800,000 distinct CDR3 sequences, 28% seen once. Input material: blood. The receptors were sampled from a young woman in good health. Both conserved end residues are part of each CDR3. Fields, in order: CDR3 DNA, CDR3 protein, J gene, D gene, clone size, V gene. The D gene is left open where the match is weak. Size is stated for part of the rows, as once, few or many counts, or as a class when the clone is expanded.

DNA: TGTGCCAGCAGCTTGGACGGAAACTCTGGGGCCAACGTCCTGACTTTC; CDR3: CASSLDGNSGANVLTF; J: TRBJ2-6; D: .; size: many; V: TRBV7-2
DNA: TGCAGTGCTAGGTCCACAGGGGGCGCGGACACTGAAGCTTTCTTT; CDR3: CSARSTGGADTEAFF; J: TRBJ1-1; D: TRBD1; size: .; V: TRBV20-1
DNA: TGTGCCAGCAGTTTACCCCAATCTAGCGGGAGTACAGATGCGCAGTATTTT; CDR3: CASSLPQSSGSTDAQYF; J: TRBJ2-3; D: TRBD2; size: .; V: TRBV12-3/TRBV12-4
DNA: TGTGCCAGCAGCTTAGCGCACCGCTCTGAAGCTTTCTTT; CDR3: CASSLAHRSEAFF; J: TRBJ1-1; D: .; size: .; V: TRBV7-9
DNA: TGTGCCAGCAGCGTAACCGCCGGGACAGGGCGCAATGAGCAGTTCTTC; CDR3: CASSVTAGTGRNEQFF; J: TRBJ2-1; D: TRBD1; size: .; V: TRBV9
DNA: TGTGCCAGCAGCCCCCGGGGGGGTGCGGGGGCTCGGGAGACCCAGTACTTC; CDR3: CASSPRGGAGARETQYF; J: TRBJ2-5; D: TRBD2; size: many; V: TRBV9
DNA: TGTGCCAGCAGTCCAGGGGGCATTGCAGATACGCAGTATTTT; CDR3: CASSPGGIADTQYF; J: TRBJ2-3; D: TRBD1; size: few; V: TRBV28
DNA: TGCAGTGCCCTCATGGGTGGCGGGAGTGTGGATAATGAGCAGTTCTTC; CDR3: CSALMGGGSVDNEQFF; J: TRBJ2-1; D: TRBD2; size: .; V: TRBV20-1
DNA: TGTGCCAGCAGTCCGGGACAGAGAAATGAGCAGTTCTTC; CDR3: CASSPGQRNEQFF; J: TRBJ2-1; D: TRBD1; size: many; V: TRBV18
DNA: TGTGCCAGTAGTATAGATTCGTCCGGGAGGGCCCACGAGCAGTACTTC; CDR3: CASSIDSSGRAHEQYF; J: TRBJ2-7; D: TRBD2; size: .; V: TRBV19
DNA: TGCAGCGCCTACCGACAGGGCTCCTACAACGAGCAGTACTTC; CDR3: CSAYRQGSYNEQYF; J: TRBJ2-7; D: TRBD1; size: .; V: TRBV29-1
DNA: TGCAGTGCTAGAGGTTTCCAGACCCTCTATGGCTACACCTTC; CDR3: CSARGFQTLYGYTF; J: TRBJ1-2; D: .; size: few; V: TRBV20-1
DNA: TGCGCCAGCAGCCCGGAACAGGGCGAGCAGTACTTC; CDR3: CASSPEQGEQYF; J: TRBJ2-7; D: .; size: .; V: TRBV5-1
DNA: TGTGCCAGCAGCAACCCGGGGGTCAGTCAGCCCCAGCATTTT; CDR3: CASSNPGVSQPQHF; J: TRBJ1-5; D: .; size: few; V: TRBV12-3/TRBV12-4
DNA: TGTGCCAGCGGCCCCCAGGGGACTGAAGCTTTCTTT; CDR3: CASGPQGTEAFF; J: TRBJ1-1; D: .; size: few; V: TRBV6-6
DNA: TGTGCCAGCAGCCAAGATGGACTTTACGAACAGTACTTC; CDR3: CASSQDGLYEQYF; J: TRBJ2-5; D: .; size: .; V: TRBV3-1
DNA: TGCGCCAGCAGCGTTACAGACTCTGGGGCCAACGTCCTGACTTTC; CDR3: CASSVTDSGANVLTF; J: TRBJ2-6; D: .; size: .; V: TRBV5-1